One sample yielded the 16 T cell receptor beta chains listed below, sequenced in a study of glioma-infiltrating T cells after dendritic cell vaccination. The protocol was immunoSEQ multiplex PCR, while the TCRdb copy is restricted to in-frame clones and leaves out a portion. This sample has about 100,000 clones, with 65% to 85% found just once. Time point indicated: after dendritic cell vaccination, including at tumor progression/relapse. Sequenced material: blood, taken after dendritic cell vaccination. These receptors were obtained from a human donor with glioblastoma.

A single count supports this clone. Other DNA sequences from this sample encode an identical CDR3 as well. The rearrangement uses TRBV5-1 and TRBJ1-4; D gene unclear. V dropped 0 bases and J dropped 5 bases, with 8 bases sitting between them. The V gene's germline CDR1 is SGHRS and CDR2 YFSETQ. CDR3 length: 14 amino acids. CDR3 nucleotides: TGCGCCAGCAGCTTGGGCAGAGGGAATGAAAAACTGTTTTTT. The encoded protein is CASSLGRGNEKLFF.

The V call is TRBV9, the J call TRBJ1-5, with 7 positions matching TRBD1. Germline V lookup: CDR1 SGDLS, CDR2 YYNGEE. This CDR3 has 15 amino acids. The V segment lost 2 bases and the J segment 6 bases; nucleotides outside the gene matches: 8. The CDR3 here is CASSVGAGGSQPQHF. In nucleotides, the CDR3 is TGTGCCAGCAGCGTCGGGGCAGGGGGAAGTCAGCCCCAGCATTTT. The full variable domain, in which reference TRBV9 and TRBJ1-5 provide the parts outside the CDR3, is DSGVTQTPKHLITATGQRVTLRCSPRSGDLSVYWYQQSLDQGLQFLIQYYNGEERAKGNILERFSAQQFPDLHSELNLSSLELGDSALYFCASSVGAGGSQPQHFGDGTRLSIL.

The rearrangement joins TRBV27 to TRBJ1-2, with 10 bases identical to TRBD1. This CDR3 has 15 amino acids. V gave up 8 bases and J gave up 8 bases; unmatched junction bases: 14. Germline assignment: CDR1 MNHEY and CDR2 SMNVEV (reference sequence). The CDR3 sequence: CASSRLRDRGPGYTF. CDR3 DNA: TGTGCCAGCTCTCGCCTCCGGGACAGGGGACCCGGCTACACCTTC.

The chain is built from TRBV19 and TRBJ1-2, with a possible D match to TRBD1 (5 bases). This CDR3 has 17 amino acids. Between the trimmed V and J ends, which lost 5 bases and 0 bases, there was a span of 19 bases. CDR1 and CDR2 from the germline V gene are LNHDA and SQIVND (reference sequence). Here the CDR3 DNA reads TGTGCCAGTAGTCCGCGTCGGGCAGGGCCCCCTAACTATGGCTACACCTTC. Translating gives CASSPRRAGPPNYGYTF.

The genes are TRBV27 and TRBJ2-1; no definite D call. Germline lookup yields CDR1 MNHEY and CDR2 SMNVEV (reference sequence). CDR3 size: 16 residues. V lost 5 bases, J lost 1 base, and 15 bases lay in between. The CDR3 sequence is CASSVDPGLSYNEQFF. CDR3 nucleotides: TGTGCCAGCAGTGTAGATCCAGGCCTTTCCTACAATGAGCAGTTCTTC.

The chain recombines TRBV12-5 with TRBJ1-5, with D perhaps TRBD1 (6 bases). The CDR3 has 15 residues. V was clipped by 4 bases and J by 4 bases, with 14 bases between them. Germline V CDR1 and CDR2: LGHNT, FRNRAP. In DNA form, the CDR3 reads TGTGCTAGTGGTTCCCTGGACAGTATTAATCAGCCCCAGCATTTT. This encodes CASGSLDSINQPQHF.

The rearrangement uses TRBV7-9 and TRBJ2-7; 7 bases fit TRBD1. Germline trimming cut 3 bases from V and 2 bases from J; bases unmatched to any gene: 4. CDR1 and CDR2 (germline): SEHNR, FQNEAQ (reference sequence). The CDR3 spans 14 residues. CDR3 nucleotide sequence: TGTGCCAGCAGCTTTGGGGACAGAGCCTACGAGCAGTACTTC. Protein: CASSFGDRAYEQYF.

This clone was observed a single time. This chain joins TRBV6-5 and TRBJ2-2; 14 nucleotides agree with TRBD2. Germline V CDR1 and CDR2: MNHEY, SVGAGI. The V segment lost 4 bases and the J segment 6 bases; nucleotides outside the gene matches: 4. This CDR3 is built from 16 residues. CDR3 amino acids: CASSSPGLAGAGELFF. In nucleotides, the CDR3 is TGTGCCAGCAGTTCTCCGGGACTAGCGGGAGCCGGGGAGCTGTTTTTT.

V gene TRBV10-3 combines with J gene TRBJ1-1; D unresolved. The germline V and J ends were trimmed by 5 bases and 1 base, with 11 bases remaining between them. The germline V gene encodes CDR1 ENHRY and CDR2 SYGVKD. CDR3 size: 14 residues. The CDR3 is CAISQTFSNTEAFF. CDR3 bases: TGTGCCATCAGTCAGACTTTTTCGAACACTGAAGCTTTCTTT.

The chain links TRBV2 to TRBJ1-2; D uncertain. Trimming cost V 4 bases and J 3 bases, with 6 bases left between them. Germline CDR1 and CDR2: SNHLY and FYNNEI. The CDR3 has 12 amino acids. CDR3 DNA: TGTGCCAGCAGTGTACAGTACTATGGCTACACCTTC. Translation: CASSVQYYGYTF. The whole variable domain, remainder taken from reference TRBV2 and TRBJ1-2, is EPEVTQTPSHQVTQMGQEVILRCVPISNHLYFYWYRQILGQKVEFLVSFYNNEISEKSEIFDDQFSVERPDGSNFTLKIRSTKLEDSAMYFCASSVQYYGYTFGSGTRLTVV.

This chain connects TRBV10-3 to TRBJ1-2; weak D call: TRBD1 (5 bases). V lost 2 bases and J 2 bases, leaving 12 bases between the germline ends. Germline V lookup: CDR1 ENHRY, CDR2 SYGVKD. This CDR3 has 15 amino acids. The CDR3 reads CAISETRGGNYGYTF. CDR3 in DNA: TGTGCCATCAGTGAGACACGGGGGGGAAACTATGGCTACACCTTC.

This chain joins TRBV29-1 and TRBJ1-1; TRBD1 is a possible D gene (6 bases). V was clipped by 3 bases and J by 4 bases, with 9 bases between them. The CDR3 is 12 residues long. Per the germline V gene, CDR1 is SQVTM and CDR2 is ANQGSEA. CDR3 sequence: CSVDQGSTEAFF. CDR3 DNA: TGCAGCGTTGACCAGGGGTCCACTGAAGCTTTCTTT.

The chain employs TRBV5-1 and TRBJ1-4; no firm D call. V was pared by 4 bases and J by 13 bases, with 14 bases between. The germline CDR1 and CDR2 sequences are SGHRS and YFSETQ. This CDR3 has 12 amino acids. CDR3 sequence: CASSGPGPGLFF. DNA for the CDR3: TGCGCCAGCAGCGGGCCAGGCCCAGGACTGTTTTTT.

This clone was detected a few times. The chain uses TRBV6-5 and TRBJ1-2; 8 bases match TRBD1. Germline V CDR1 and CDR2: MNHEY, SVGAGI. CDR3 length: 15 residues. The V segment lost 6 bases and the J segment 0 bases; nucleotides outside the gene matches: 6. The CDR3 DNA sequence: TGTGCCAGCAGCTGGACAGGGAACTCTAACTATGGCTACACCTTC. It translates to CASSWTGNSNYGYTF.

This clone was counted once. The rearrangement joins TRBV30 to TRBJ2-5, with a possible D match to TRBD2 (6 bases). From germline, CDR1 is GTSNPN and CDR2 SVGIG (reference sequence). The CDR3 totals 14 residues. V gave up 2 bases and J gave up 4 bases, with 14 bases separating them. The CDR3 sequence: CAWSPGARGETQYF. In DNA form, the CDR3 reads TGTGCCTGGAGTCCGGGAGCCCGGGGAGAGACCCAGTACTTC. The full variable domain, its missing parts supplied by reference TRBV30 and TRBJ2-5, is SQTIHQWPATLVQPVGSPLSLECTVEGTSNPNLYWYRQAAGRGLQLLFYSVGIGQISSEVPQNLSASRPQDRQFILSSKKLLLSDSGFYLCAWSPGARGETQYFGPGTRLLVL.

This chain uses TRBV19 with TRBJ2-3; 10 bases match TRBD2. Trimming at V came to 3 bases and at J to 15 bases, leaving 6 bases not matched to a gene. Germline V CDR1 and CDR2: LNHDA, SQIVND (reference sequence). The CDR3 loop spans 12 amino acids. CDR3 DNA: TGTGCCAGTAGTATTGAGCGGGGGGGCCTATATTTT. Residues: CASSIERGGLYF.